The 5 T cell receptor beta chains reported below all come from one sample, sequenced in a study of T cell responses to AZD1222 COVID-19 vaccine. Generated by immunoSEQ multiplex PCR, the TCRdb table keeps only in-frame clones and is missing some. Of 110,000 to 150,000 clones listed, around 90% are singletons. Sequencing used peripheral blood, obtained on day 0 of AZD1222 vaccination. All receptors come from an adult in good health.

CDR3 coding DNA: TGTGCCAGCAGCTTGGGGGGGAGGGGCCACAATGAGCAGTTCTTC. It is translated as CASSLGGRGHNEQFF. This chain joins TRBV5-4 and TRBJ2-1; 7 bases are a match to TRBD2. The germline gives CDR1 SGHNT, CDR2 YYREEE (reference sequence). CDR3 length: 15 residues. V lost 0 bases to trimming and J lost 5 bases; unmatched junction nucleotides: 5. Filled out from reference TRBV5-4 and TRBJ2-1, the complete variable domain reads ETGVTQSPTHLIKTRGQQVTLRCSSQSGHNTVSWYQQALGQGPQFIFQYYREEENGRGNFPPRFSGLQFPNYSSELNVNALELDDSALYLCASSLGGRGHNEQFFGPGTRLTVL.

J is TRBJ2-5 and V is TRBV6-5; TRBD2 matches at 10 bases. Unmatched junction bases numbered 2, after V lost 6 bases and J lost 1 base. Germline loops: CDR1 MNHEY, CDR2 SVGAGI. The CDR3 consists of 14 residues. The CDR3 DNA sequence: TGTGCCAGCAGCCGACTAGCGGGCCAAGAGACCCAGTACTTC. Translating it yields CASSRLAGQETQYF.

CDR3 in amino acids: CASSLLAGVGEQYF. The CDR3 DNA reads TGTGCCAGCAGCTTACTAGCGGGAGTAGGGGAGCAGTACTTC. The chain recombines TRBV7-3 with TRBJ2-7, with TRBD2 identical over 10 bases. CDR1 SGHTA and CDR2 FQGTGA come from the germline V gene. V trimming: 2 bases; J trimming: 7 bases; junction bases outside the gene matches: 5. The CDR3 has 14 residues.

The V call is TRBV30, the J call TRBJ1-1, with TRBD1 as a possible D gene (5 bases). This CDR3 is built from 14 residues. V shed 4 bases and J shed 0 bases, with 12 bases lying between them. The germline gives CDR1 GTSNPN, CDR2 SVGIG (reference sequence). The CDR3 nucleotides are TGTGCCTGGACAAGGGGCTGGGTGAACACTGAAGCTTTCTTT. This translates into CAWTRGWVNTEAFF.

The chain uses TRBV5-4 and TRBJ1-2; 7 bases fit TRBD1. This CDR3 has 12 amino acids. With V trimmed by 10 bases and J by 5 bases, 8 bases remained unmatched. CDR1 is SGHNT and CDR2 is YYREEE in the germline V gene (reference sequence). The CDR3 here is CAVSTGVYGYTF. In nucleotides, the CDR3 is TGTGCCGTTTCTACAGGGGTGTATGGCTACACCTTC.